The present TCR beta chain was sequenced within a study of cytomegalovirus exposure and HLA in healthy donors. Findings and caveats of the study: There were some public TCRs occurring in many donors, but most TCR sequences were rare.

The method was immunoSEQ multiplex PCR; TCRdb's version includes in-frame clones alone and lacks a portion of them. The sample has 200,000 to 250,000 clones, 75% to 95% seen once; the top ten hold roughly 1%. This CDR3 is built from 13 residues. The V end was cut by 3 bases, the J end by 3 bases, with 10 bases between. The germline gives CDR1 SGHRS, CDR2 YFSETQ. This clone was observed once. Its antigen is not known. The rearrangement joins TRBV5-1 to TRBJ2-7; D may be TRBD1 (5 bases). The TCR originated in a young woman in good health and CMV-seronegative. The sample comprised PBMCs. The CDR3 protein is CASSSEGVYEQYF. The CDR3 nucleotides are TGCGCCAGCAGCTCTGAAGGGGTCTACGAGCAGTACTTC. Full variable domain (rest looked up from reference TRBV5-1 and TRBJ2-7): KAGVTQTPRYLIKTRGQQVTLSCSPISGHRSVSWYQQTPGQGLQFLFEYFSETQRNKGNFPGRFSGRQFSNSRSEMNVSTLELGDSALYLCASSSEGVYEQYFGPGTRLTVT.